This paragraph reports one T cell receptor beta chain. Germline V gives CDR1 SGHTA, CDR2 FQGNSA. V was shortened by 8 bases and J by 4 bases, with 14 bases between the two germline ends. This CDR3 contains 13 residues. This specimen comes from a study of blood T cell repertoires in COVID-19. Study in general: The origin of the acute and convalescent COVID-19 samples was the United States, Italy and Spain. Sample material is recorded as cDNA or gDNA derived from T cells, B-cell-depleted T cells, or PBMCs.

Study processing details: Nucleated cell counts were estimated from reference gene primer amplification. The protocol was immunoSEQ multiplex PCR, while the TCRdb copy is restricted to in-frame clones and leaves out a portion. V, J and clone size derive from that table, while D and trimming were established from the DNA sequence. Of some 150,000 clones listed, 70% to 85% were seen once; the top ten hold roughly 1.2%. The chain has TRBV7-2 and TRBJ1-2, with D possibly being TRBD1 (6 bases). This clonotype was sampled from a man between 60 and 70 years old who had recovered from COVID-19. Sequencing was done on a sample of peripheral blood. The CDR3 is CASRGGSLYGYTF. In DNA, the CDR3 is TGTGCCAGCCGGGGGGGCTCCCTCTATGGCTACACCTTC.